Each of the 22 T cell receptor beta chains below was sequenced from the same sample in a study of OX40 agonist ivuxolimab in advanced cancers. TCRdb keeps only in-frame clones here, not all; method: immunoSEQ multiplex PCR. The repertoire has about 92,000 clones, roughly nine tenths of them found once; the top ten carry roughly 0.33%. Sequencing used CD4+ or CD8+ T cells sorted from blood, obtained in a trial of the OX40 agonist ivuxolimab. The receptor set was obtained from an adult with an advanced solid tumor such as melanoma, head and neck, liver or kidney cancer.

Points on this clone: The sample contains more than one DNA sequence encoding this CDR3. The V call is TRBV5-1, the J call TRBJ2-7; D may match TRBD1 or TRBD2 (5 bases each). CDR1 is SGHRS and CDR2 is YFSETQ in the germline V gene. The CDR3 covers 15 residues. The V gene lost 4 bases and the J gene lost 0 bases, with 14 bases spanning the gap. DNA of the CDR3: TGCGCCAGCAGCCACCGGGACCGAGCCTCCTACGAGCAGTACTTC. As protein: CASSHRDRASYEQYF.

A single count supports this clone. The genes are TRBV2 and TRBJ2-6; D not certain. With 10 bases removed from V and 1 base from J, the gap between germline ends came to 8 bases. Germline CDR1 and CDR2: SNHLY and FYNNEI. This CDR3 region has 13 residues. CDR3 sequence (DNA): TGTGCCATAAGTCGGTCTGGGGCCAACGTCCTGACTTTC. As protein: CAISRSGANVLTF.

This clone was found once. This chain connects TRBV7-2 to TRBJ2-1; TRBD2 matches 13 bases. Germline CDR1 SGHTA, CDR2 FQGNSA. V gave up 2 bases and J gave up 8 bases; unmatched junction bases: 6. The CDR3 contains 16 residues. CDR3 nucleotides: TGTGCCAGCAGCTTAACTAGCGGGAGGGCCGTGGATGAGCAGTTCTTC. This translates into CASSLTSGRAVDEQFF.

The J gene is TRBJ1-1, the V gene TRBV5-4, with TRBD1 matching 7 bases. With 4 bases clipped from V and 6 bases from J, the junction kept 12 bases outside the gene matches. CDR1 SGHNT and CDR2 YYREEE come from the germline V gene (reference sequence). There are 15 residues in the CDR3. CDR3 bases: TGTGCCAGCAGCGCGTCGACCCAACAGGGGTCTGAAGCTTTCTTT. Protein sequence: CASSASTQQGSEAFF.

This chain links TRBV7-3 with TRBJ2-3, with a possible D match to TRBD1 (5 bases). In germline, CDR1 is SGHTA, CDR2 FQGTGA. The CDR3 runs 14 residues. Between the trimmed V and J ends, which lost 5 bases and 2 bases, there was a span of 11 bases. CDR3 sequence: CASSPTGSTDTQYF. CDR3 sequence (DNA): TGTGCCAGCAGCCCCACAGGATCCACAGATACGCAGTATTTT.

V is TRBV28 and J is TRBJ1-1; no definite D call. Germline CDR1 reads MDHEN; CDR2 reads SYDVKM. The CDR3 is 14 amino acids. Trimming shortened V by 7 bases and J by 1 base, and 13 bases separated the two germline ends. In DNA, the CDR3 is TGTGCCAGCACTCCGGCCCTCCCGAACACTGAAGCTTTCTTT. This gives the protein CASTPALPNTEAFF.

V and J are TRBV7-2 and TRBJ2-3, with 9 bases aligning to TRBD2. Germline lookup yields CDR1 SGHTA and CDR2 FQGNSA. V lost 5 bases, J lost 1 base, and 4 bases stayed unmatched. The CDR3 is made up of 15 amino acids. CDR3 sequence reads: CASSEQREGTDTQYF. The CDR3, as DNA: TGTGCCAGCAGCGAACAGCGGGAGGGCACAGATACGCAGTATTTT.

The J gene is TRBJ2-2, the V gene TRBV4-2; TRBD1 agrees at 8 bases. CDR3 size: 17 residues. The ends lost 4 bases at V and 0 bases at J; junction bases unmatched: 7. Looked up from germline, CDR1 is LGHNA and CDR2 is YNFKEQ. CDR3 nucleotides: TGTGCCAGCAGCCCGACCACGACAGGGGCGAACACCGGGGAGCTGTTTTTT. Translating it yields CASSPTTTGANTGELFF.

The chain joins TRBV28 to TRBJ2-2, with 7 bases matching TRBD1. This CDR3 has 15 residues. Trimming took 1 base from V and 5 from J; bases not matched to a gene: 4. The germline CDR1 and CDR2 sequences are MDHEN and SYDVKM. This CDR3 reads CASSLLGGMTGELFF. The CDR3 DNA follows: TGTGCCAGCAGTTTATTAGGGGGCATGACCGGGGAGCTGTTTTTT.

The gene calls are TRBV25-1 and TRBJ1-2; a possible D gene is TRBD1 (6 bases). V lost 4 bases, J lost 1 base, and 16 bases lay in between. Germline V gives CDR1 MGHDK, CDR2 SYGVNS. The CDR3 consists of 16 residues. CDR3 DNA: TGTGCCAGCAGTGGACCAGGGGCAGCAGTTAACTATGGCTACACCTTC. This encodes CASSGPGAAVNYGYTF.

The chain links TRBV5-6 to TRBJ1-5, with 7 bases that match TRBD1. The germline gives CDR1 SGHDT, CDR2 YYEEEE. The V gene end was trimmed by 4 bases and the J gene end by 6 bases; junction bases not matched to a gene: 13. The CDR3 totals 16 residues. The CDR3 reads CASSIRQGRLSQPQHF. The CDR3 bases are TGTGCCAGCAGCATAAGACAGGGAAGGTTAAGTCAGCCCCAGCATTTT. The entire variable domain, with the rest obtained from reference TRBV5-6 and TRBJ1-5, is as follows: DAGVTQSPTHLIKTRGQQVTLRCSPKSGHDTVSWYQQALGQGPQFIFQYYEEEERQRGNFPDRFSGHQFPNYSSELNVNALLLGDSALYLCASSIRQGRLSQPQHFGDGTRLSIL.

This clone was picked up a small number of times. The chain employs TRBV7-9 and TRBJ2-3; 7 nucleotides align to TRBD2. Germline lookup yields CDR1 SEHNR and CDR2 FQNEAQ (reference sequence). Trimming took 4 bases from V and 2 from J; bases not matched to a gene: 9. This CDR3 is 16 amino acids long. CDR3 amino acids: CASSYYGRPNTDTQYF. The DNA for the CDR3 is TGTGCCAGCAGCTACTACGGGAGGCCTAACACAGATACGCAGTATTTT.

The V gene is TRBV4-2, the J gene TRBJ1-2; D is uncertain. V gave up 2 bases and J gave up 3 bases, with 10 bases separating them. The CDR3 contains 14 residues. CDR1 is LGHNA, CDR2 YNFKEQ, per germline. CDR3 region: CASSQRAGYYGYTF. CDR3 nucleotides: TGTGCCAGCAGCCAACGCGCGGGTTACTATGGCTACACCTTC.

The chain employs TRBV7-2 and TRBJ1-1; D perhaps matches TRBD1 (5 bases). V was shortened by 1 base and J by 2 bases, with 8 bases between the two germline ends. The CDR3 consists of 14 residues. The germline V gene encodes CDR1 SGHTA and CDR2 FQGNSA. The CDR3 region is CASSLGGVNTEAFF. CDR3 sequence (DNA): TGTGCCAGCAGCTTAGGGGGCGTAAACACTGAAGCTTTCTTT. The variable domain in full, completed from reference TRBV7-2 and TRBJ1-1, reads GAGVSQSPSNKVTEKGKDVELRCDPISGHTALYWYRQSLGQGLEFLIYFQGNSAPDKSGLPSDRFSAERTGGSVSTLTIQRTQQEDSAVYLCASSLGGVNTEAFFGQGTRLTVV.

V and J are TRBV4-1 and TRBJ2-2; possibly TRBD2 for D (6 bases). The CDR3 contains 16 residues. The V and J ends lost 6 bases and 0 bases respectively, with 14 bases between them. The germline V gene encodes CDR1 MGHRA and CDR2 YSYEKL. CDR3 nucleotide sequence: TGCGCCAGCAGGCAGACCGGGACTGCGAACACCGGGGAGCTGTTTTTT. It is translated as CASRQTGTANTGELFF.

The chain has TRBV6-5 and TRBJ1-2, with a possible D match to TRBD1 (5 bases). The V gene lost 10 bases and the J gene lost 4 bases, with 16 bases spanning the gap. The CDR3 covers 13 residues. CDR1 is MNHEY and CDR2 is SVGAGI in the germline V gene. This CDR3 reads CATSRRRAYGYTF. Written as DNA, the CDR3 is TGTGCCACCTCCCGGCGCAGGGCCTATGGCTACACCTTC.

The chain recombines TRBV5-6 with TRBJ1-2; D uncertain. CDR3 length: 15 amino acids. CDR1 is SGHDT, CDR2 YYEEEE, per germline. V shed 0 bases and J shed 5 bases, with 14 bases lying between them. The DNA for the CDR3 is TGTGCCAGCAGCTTGGGGGATCTTGCCAATTATGGCTACACCTTC. It encodes CASSLGDLANYGYTF.

This rearrangement joins TRBV2 to TRBJ1-1; D is unclear. V was shortened by 4 bases and J by 1 base, with 10 bases between the two germline ends. The CDR3 is made up of 14 amino acids. CDR1 SNHLY and CDR2 FYNNEI come from the germline V gene. The CDR3 DNA reads TGTGCCAGCAGTGGTAGACGAGGGAACACTGAAGCTTTCTTT. Protein product: CASSGRRGNTEAFF.

The V and J genes are TRBV7-2 and TRBJ2-1, with 7 bases identical to TRBD2. The germline gives CDR1 SGHTA, CDR2 FQGNSA. There are 15 residues in the CDR3. V lost 0 bases and J lost 9; bases outside the gene matches: 8. The CDR3 here is CASSLASRGGGEQFF. Written as DNA, the CDR3 is TGTGCCAGCAGCTTAGCGTCCCGCGGCGGGGGTGAGCAGTTCTTC.

J is TRBJ2-4 and V is TRBV28; D not resolved. The CDR3 spans 14 residues. Trimming took off 3 bases at V and 2 bases at J, with 8 bases between the two ends. CDR1 and CDR2 from the germline V gene are MDHEN and SYDVKM. Written as DNA, the CDR3 is TGTGCCAGCAGTTTGTTCCGAACCAAAAACATTCAGTACTTC. Amino acids: CASSLFRTKNIQYF.

J is TRBJ2-5 and V is TRBV5-5; tentatively, D is TRBD1 (6 bases). Germline CDR1 and CDR2: SGHKS and YYEKEE (reference sequence). Trimming removed 0 bases at V and 3 bases at J, with 9 bases between. This CDR3 contains 14 residues. The CDR3 loop reads CASSLGTAKETQYF. DNA for the CDR3: TGTGCCAGCAGCTTGGGGACAGCAAAAGAGACCCAGTACTTC.

The rearrangement uses TRBV5-1 and TRBJ2-2; D ambiguous. V gave up 4 bases and J gave up 1 base, with 5 bases separating them. This CDR3 region has 13 residues. CDR1 is SGHRS and CDR2 is YFSETQ in the germline V gene. The CDR3 nucleotides are TGCGCCAGCAGCAGGGAGAACACCGGGGAGCTGTTTTTT. Translation gives CASSRENTGELFF.